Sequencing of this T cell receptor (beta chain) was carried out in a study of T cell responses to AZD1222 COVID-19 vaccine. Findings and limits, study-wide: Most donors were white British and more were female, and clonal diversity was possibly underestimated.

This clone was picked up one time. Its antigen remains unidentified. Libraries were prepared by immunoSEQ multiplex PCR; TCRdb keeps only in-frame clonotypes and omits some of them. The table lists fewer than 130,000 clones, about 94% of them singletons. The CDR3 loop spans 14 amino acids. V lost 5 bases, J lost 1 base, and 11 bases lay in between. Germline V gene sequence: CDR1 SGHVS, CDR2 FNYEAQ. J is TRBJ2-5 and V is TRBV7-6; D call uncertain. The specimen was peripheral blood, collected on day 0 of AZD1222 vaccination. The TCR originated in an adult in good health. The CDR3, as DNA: TGTGCCAGCAGCCCAATTTCTAGCCAAGAGACCCAGTACTTC. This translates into CASSPISSQETQYF.